The clone carrying this T cell receptor (beta chain) was counted ten times or more. The antigen is unknown. The record originates from a study of identical twins. Each CDR3 protein is one row after TCRdb ran MiXCR on the 5' RACE reads. The sample shows under 900,000 distinct CDR3 sequences, roughly 20% of them seen only once. Study-wide findings and caveats: Twin pairs' shared out-of-frame alpha sequences were enriched in low generation probability.

The same data also went into a second study, on T cells expressing NK-cell markers. As reported in that work: Sorted CD3+CD56-NKG2C+, CD3+CD56+NKG2C+ and CD3+CD56+NKG2C- T cells supplied the TCR beta repertoires. Each of 6 or 7 donors carried dominant NKG2C+ clonotypes accounting for roughly 1.0-7.5% of CD8+ T cells.

This TCR was sampled from a woman aged 18-29 years in good health. Sequencing used PBMCs.

For the CDR3, the DNA is TGTGCCAGCAGTACTAGGACTAGCGGGAGATGGCGCGAGCAGTACTTC. Residues: CASSTRTSGRWREQYF. The rearrangement uses TRBV12-3 or TRBV12-4 and TRBJ2-7; TRBD2 matches at 13 bases. The CDR3 has 16 residues. The V and J ends lost 5 bases and 6 bases, in that order; junction bases with no gene match: 10.